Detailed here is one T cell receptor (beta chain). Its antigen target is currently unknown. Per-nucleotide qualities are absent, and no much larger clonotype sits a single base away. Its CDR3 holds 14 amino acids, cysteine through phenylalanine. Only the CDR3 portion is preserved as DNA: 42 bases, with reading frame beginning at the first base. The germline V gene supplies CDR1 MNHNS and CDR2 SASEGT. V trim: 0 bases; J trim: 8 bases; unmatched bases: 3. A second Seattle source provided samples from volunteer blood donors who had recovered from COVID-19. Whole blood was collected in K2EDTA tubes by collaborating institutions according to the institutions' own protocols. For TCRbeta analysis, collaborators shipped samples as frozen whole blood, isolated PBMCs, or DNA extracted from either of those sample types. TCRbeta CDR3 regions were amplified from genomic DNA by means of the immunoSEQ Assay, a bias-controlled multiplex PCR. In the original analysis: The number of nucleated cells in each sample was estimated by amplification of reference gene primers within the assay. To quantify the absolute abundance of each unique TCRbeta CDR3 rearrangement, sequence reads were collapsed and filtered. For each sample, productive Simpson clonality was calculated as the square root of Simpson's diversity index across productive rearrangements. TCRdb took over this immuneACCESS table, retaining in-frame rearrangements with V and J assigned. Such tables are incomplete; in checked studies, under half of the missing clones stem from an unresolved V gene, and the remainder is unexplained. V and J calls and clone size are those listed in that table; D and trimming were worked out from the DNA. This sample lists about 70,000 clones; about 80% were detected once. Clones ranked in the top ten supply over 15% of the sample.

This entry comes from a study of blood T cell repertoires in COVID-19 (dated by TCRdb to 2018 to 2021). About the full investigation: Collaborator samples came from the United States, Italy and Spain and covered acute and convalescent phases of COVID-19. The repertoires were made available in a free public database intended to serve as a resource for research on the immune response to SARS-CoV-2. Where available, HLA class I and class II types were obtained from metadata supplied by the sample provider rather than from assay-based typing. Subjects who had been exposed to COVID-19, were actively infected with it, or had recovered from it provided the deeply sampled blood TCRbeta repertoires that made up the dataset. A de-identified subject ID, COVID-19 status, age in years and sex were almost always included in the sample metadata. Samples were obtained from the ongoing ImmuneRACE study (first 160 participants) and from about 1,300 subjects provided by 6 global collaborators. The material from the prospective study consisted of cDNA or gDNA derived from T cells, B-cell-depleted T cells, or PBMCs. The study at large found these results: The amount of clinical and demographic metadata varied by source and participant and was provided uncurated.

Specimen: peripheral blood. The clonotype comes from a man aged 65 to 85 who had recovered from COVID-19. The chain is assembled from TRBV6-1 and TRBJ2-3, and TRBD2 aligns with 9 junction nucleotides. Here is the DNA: TGTGCCAGCAGTGAAGCGCGGGAGGGAGGTACGCAGTATTTT. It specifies CASSEAREGGTQYF.